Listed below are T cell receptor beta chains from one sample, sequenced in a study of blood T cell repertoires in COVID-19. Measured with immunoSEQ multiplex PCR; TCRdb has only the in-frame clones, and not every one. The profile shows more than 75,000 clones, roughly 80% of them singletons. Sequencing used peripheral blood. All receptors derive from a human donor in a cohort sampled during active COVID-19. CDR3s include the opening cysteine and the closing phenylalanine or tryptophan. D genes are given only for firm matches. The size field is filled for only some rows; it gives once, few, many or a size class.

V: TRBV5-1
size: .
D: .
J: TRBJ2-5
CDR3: CASSTTSSQETQYF
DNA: TGCGCCAGCAGCACAACTAGTAGCCAAGAGACCCAGTACTTC

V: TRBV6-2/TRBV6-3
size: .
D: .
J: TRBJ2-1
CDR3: CASSPDSYNEQFF
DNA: TGTGCCAGCAGCCCGGACTCTTACAATGAGCAGTTCTTC

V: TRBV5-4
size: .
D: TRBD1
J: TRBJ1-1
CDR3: CASSLVDREAFF
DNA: TGTGCCAGCAGCTTGGTAGACAGGGAGGCTTTCTTT

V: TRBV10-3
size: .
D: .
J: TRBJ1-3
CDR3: CAISPGLSGNTIYF
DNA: TGTGCCATCAGTCCGGGACTATCTGGAAACACCATATATTTT

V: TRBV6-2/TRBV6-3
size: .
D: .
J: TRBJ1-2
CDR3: CASSLGTPVGGYTF
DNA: TGTGCCAGCAGTCTCGGGACTCCTGTGGGGGGCTACACCTTC

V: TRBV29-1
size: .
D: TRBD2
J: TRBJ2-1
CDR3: CSVEGSGSRSYNEQFF
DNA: TGCAGCGTTGAAGGAAGCGGGAGTAGGTCCTACAATGAGCAGTTCTTC

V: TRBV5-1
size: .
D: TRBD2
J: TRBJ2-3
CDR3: CASSFGGGSTDTQYF
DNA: TGCGCCAGCAGCTTCGGCGGGGGTAGCACAGATACGCAGTATTTT

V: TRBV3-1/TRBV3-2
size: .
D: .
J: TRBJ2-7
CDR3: CASSQNRGEQYF
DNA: TGTGCCAGCAGCCAAAATCGCGGCGAGCAGTACTTC

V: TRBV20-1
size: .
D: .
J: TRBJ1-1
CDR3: CSASFPLRYSEAFF
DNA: TGCAGTGCTAGTTTCCCCCTCAGATACAGTGAAGCTTTCTTT

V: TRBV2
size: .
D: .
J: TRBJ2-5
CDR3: CASSDNGGETQYF
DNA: TGTGCCAGCAGTGACAACGGGGGAGAGACCCAGTACTTC

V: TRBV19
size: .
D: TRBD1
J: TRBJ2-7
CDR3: CASSTDRGEQYF
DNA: TGTGCCAGTAGTACCGACAGGGGCGAGCAGTACTTC

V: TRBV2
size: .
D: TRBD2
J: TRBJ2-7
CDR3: CASNLAGPYEQYF
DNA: TGTGCCAGCAATTTAGCGGGACCCTACGAGCAGTACTTC

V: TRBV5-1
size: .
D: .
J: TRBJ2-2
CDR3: CASSLAGSSTGELFF
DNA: TGCGCCAGCAGCTTGGCGGGGAGTAGCACCGGGGAGCTGTTTTTT

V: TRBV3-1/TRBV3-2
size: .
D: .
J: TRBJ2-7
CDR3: CASSLGRVGEQYF
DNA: TGTGCCAGCAGCCTCGGTCGGGTTGGGGAGCAGTACTTC

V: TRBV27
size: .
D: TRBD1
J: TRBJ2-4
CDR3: CASSSTGGNIQYF
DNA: TGTGCCAGCAGTTCGACAGGGGGGAACATTCAGTACTTC

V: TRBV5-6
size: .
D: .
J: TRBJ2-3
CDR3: CASSAYSTDTQYF
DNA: TGTGCCAGCAGCGCCTATAGCACAGATACGCAGTATTTT

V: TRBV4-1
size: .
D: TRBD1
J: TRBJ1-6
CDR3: CASSQETGTGDIAPLHF
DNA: TGCGCCAGCAGCCAAGAAACCGGGACAGGGGACATTGCACCCCTCCACTTT

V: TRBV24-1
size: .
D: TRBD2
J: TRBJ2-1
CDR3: CATSDSPLSGGSYNEQFF
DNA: TGTGCCACCAGTGATTCGCCTCTTAGCGGGGGCTCCTACAATGAGCAGTTCTTC

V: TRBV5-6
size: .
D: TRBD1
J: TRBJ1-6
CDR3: CASSPRQGKAVSPLHF
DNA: TGTGCCAGCAGCCCCCGACAGGGGAAAGCTGTTTCACCCCTCCACTTT

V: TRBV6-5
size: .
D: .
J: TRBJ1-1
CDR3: CASSSQRGTEAFF
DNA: TGTGCCAGCAGTTCGCAAAGGGGCACTGAAGCTTTCTTT

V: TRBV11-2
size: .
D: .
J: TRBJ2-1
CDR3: CASTPTPGRVHEQFF
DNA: TGTGCCAGCACTCCGACCCCCGGCCGGGTCCATGAGCAGTTCTTC

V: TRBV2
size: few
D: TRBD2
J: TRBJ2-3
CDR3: CASSDASGGTDTQYF
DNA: TGTGCCAGCAGTGATGCTAGCGGGGGCACAGATACGCAGTATTTT

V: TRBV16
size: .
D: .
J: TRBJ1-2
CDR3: CASSQSSRGYTF
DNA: TGTGCCAGCAGCCAATCCTCTAGGGGCTACACCTTC

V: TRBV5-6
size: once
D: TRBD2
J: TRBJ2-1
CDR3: CASSKEVAGDEQFF
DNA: TGTGCCAGCAGCAAGGAGGTAGCGGGAGATGAGCAGTTCTTC

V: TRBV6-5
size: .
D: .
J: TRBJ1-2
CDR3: CASSSDWQRADYIF
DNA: TGTGCCAGCAGTTCGGATTGGCAGCGTGCTGACTACATCTTC

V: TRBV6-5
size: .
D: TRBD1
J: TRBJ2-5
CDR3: CASSKRTGFGETQYF
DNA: TGTGCCAGCAGTAAGCGGACAGGCTTCGGGGAGACCCAGTACTTC

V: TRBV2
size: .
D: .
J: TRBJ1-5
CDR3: CASTYKATGLDQPQHF
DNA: TGTGCCAGCACCTACAAAGCTACAGGTTTAGATCAGCCCCAGCATTTT

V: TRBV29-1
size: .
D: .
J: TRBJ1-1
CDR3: CSVWEPGTEAFF
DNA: TGCAGCGTATGGGAGCCGGGCACTGAAGCTTTCTTT

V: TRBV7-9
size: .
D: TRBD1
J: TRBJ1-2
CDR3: CASSPWDRDINYGYTF
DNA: TGTGCCAGCAGCCCCTGGGACAGGGATATTAACTATGGCTACACCTTC

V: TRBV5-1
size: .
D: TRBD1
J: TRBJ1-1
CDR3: CASSLDGQGNTEAFF
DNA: TGCGCCAGCAGCTTGGACGGACAGGGGAACACTGAAGCTTTCTTT

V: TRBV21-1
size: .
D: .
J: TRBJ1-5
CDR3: CASSRDQPQHF
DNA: TGTGCCAGCAGCAGAGATCAGCCCCAGCATTTT

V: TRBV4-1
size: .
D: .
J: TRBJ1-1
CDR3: CASSRAGTYNTEAFF
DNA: TGCGCCAGCAGCCGGGCAGGGACATATAACACTGAAGCTTTCTTT

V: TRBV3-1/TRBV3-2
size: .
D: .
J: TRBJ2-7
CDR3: CASSPSSYEQYF
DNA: TGTGCCAGCAGCCCCAGCTCCTACGAGCAGTACTTC

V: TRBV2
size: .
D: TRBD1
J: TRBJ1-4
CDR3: CASRGQGEKLFF
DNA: TGTGCCAGCAGAGGACAGGGCGAAAAACTGTTTTTT

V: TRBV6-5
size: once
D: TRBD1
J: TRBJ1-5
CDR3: CASSYNRGSNQPQHF
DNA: TGTGCCAGCAGCTACAACAGGGGGAGCAATCAGCCCCAGCATTTT

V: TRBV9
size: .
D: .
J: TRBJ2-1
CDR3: CASSVGTTNEQFF
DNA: TGTGCCAGCAGCGTAGGTACTACGAATGAGCAGTTCTTC

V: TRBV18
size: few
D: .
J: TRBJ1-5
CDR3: CASSRGLGQPQHF
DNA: TGTGCCAGCTCACGGGGACTTGGTCAGCCCCAGCATTTT

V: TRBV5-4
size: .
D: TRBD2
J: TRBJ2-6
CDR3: CASSPGGGSGANVLTF
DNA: TGTGCCAGCAGCCCTGGGGGGGGGTCCGGGGCCAACGTCCTGACTTTC

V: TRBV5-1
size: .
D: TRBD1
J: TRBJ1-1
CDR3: CASSWAPIGQGKESTEAFF
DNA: TGCGCCAGCAGCTGGGCCCCTATCGGACAGGGGAAGGAGAGCACTGAAGCTTTCTTT

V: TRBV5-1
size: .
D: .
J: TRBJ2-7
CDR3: CASSQGLSQASYEQYF
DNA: TGCGCCAGCAGCCAGGGACTCTCACAGGCCTCCTACGAGCAGTACTTC

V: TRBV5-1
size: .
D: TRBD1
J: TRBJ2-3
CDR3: CASSSDRGRADTQYF
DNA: TGCGCCAGCAGCTCGGACAGGGGTAGGGCAGATACGCAGTATTTT

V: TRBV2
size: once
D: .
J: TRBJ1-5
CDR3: CASSRRDSNQPQHF
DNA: TGTGCCAGCAGTCGGAGAGATAGCAATCAGCCCCAGCATTTT

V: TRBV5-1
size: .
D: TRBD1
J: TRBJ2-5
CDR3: CASSLNTGTEETQYF
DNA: TGCGCCAGCAGCTTGAATACCGGGACAGAAGAGACCCAGTACTTC

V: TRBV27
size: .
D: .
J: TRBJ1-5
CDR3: CASSDRQAGPYSNQPQHF
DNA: TGTGCCAGCAGTGATAGACAGGCCGGACCTTATAGCAATCAGCCCCAGCATTTT

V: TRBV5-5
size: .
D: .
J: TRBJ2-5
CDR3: CASSWGHLQETQYF
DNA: TGTGCCAGCAGCTGGGGACACCTACAAGAGACCCAGTACTTC

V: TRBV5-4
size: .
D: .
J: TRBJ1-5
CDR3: CAGSPDINQPQHF
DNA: TGTGCCGGCAGCCCCGACATCAATCAGCCCCAGCATTTT

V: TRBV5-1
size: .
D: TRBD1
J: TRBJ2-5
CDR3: CASSPGTGEETQYF
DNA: TGCGCCAGCAGCCCGGGGACAGGGGAAGAGACCCAGTACTTC

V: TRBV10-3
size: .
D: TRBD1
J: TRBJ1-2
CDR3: CAISESRDRVGYTF
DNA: TGTGCCATCAGTGAGTCTAGGGACAGGGTTGGCTACACCTTC

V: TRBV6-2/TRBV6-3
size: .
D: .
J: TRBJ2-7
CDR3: CASSSSSEQYF
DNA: TGTGCCAGCAGTTCCTCTAGCGAGCAGTACTTC

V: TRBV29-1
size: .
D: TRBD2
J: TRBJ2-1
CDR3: CSAELLMGGSEQFF
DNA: TGCAGCGCGGAACTTTTAATGGGCGGGAGTGAGCAGTTCTTC

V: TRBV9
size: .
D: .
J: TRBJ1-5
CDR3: CASSVGVGANQPQHF
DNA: TGTGCCAGCAGCGTAGGGGTAGGGGCCAATCAGCCCCAGCATTTT

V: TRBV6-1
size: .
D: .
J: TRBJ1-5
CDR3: CASSEAGVRSNQPQHF
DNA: TGTGCCAGCAGTGAAGCCGGGGTTAGGAGCAATCAGCCCCAGCATTTT

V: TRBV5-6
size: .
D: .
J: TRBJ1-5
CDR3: CASSLVLGGEPQHF
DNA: TGTGCCAGCAGCTTGGTGTTGGGAGGGGAGCCCCAGCATTTT